This T cell receptor beta chain was captured by sequencing in a study of post-analysis software for immune sequencing data. Across the study: Disease courses included relapsing-remitting, secondary progressive and progressive-relapsing multiple sclerosis.

The germline V gene encodes CDR1 SGHKS and CDR2 YYEKEE (reference sequence). The CDR3 is 13 residues long. The V gene end was trimmed by 5 bases and the J gene end by 4 bases; junction bases not matched to a gene: 3. Broader study findings: The study found significantly lower normalized Chao1 diversity in multiple sclerosis patients than in controls. TRBV5-6, TRBV5-1 and TRBV20-1 belonged to a set of roughly 5 TRBV segments that were more frequent in patients than controls. Samples prepared in the same batch strongly co-clustered by F measure.

Unique-molecular-identifier-tagged TCR beta cDNA libraries were used. T cells numbering 1 to 10 million gave rise to roughly 0.5 million cDNA molecules. From the PCR reads, TCRdb called clonotypes with MiXCR, one entry per CDR3 protein. The sample comprises about 430,000 distinct CDR3 sequences, 39% of which are singletons, and about 7.6% rests with the top ten. Comment on this clonotype: Its antigen is as yet unknown.

Sequencing used blood. The V gene is TRBV5-5, the J gene TRBJ1-1; 9 nucleotides agree with TRBD1. The origin of this receptor is a girl aged 2-10 years with multiple sclerosis. CDR3 nucleotides: TGTGCCAGCAGTAGGACAGGGGTCACTGAAGCTTTCTTT. This codes for CASSRTGVTEAFF.